The 24 T cell receptor beta chains listed next were all sequenced from one sample in a study of blood T cell repertoires in COVID-19. Measured with immunoSEQ multiplex PCR; TCRdb has only the in-frame clones, and not every one. This table holds about 100,000 clones, around 87% found once. Sample: peripheral blood. These receptors were taken from a man between 50 and 59 years old with acute or convalescent COVID-19.

The chain carries TRBV6-1 and TRBJ2-7; 10 bases match TRBD1. J lost 0 bases, V lost 2 bases, and 4 bases had no gene match. The CDR3 runs 16 residues. Germline CDR1 is MNHNS and CDR2 is SASEGT. The CDR3 loop reads CASSELGQGPSYEQYF. The CDR3 coding sequence is TGTGCCAGCAGTGAACTGGGACAGGGGCCCTCCTACGAGCAGTACTTC.

This chain joins TRBV11-2 and TRBJ1-5; a weak D match, TRBD1 (6 bases). The V gene's germline CDR1 is SGHAT and CDR2 FQNNGV. The CDR3 length is 15 residues. V dropped 0 bases and J dropped 7 bases, with 13 bases sitting between them. The CDR3 loop is CASSLDSRGGQPQHF. The CDR3 DNA reads TGTGCCAGCAGCTTAGATTCCAGGGGCGGGCAGCCCCAGCATTTT.

The chain employs TRBV4-1 and TRBJ2-4, with TRBD2 as a possible D gene (7 bases). There are 18 residues in the CDR3. V lost 3 bases and J lost 5, with 23 bases in between. Per the germline V gene, CDR1 is MGHRA and CDR2 is YSYEKL. In nucleotides, the CDR3 is TGCGCCAGCAGCCAGCAAGGATCGGGGAGGGGGGCCGAAAACATTCAGTACTTC. It specifies CASSQQGSGRGAENIQYF.

The chain is built from TRBV7-9 and TRBJ2-1, with D uncertain. The V end was cut by 0 bases, the J end by 9 bases, with 15 bases between. Germline V gene lookup returns CDR1 SEHNR and CDR2 FQNEAQ (reference sequence). The CDR3 is 15 residues long. CDR3 bases: TGTGCCAGCAGCTTAGCGGTCGGGTATGTTGGTGAGCAGTTCTTC. Translating gives CASSLAVGYVGEQFF.

The chain is built from TRBV11-2 and TRBJ2-5; possibly TRBD2 for D (6 bases). Per germline, CDR1 SGHAT and CDR2 FQNNGV. V was shortened by 1 base and J by 5 bases, with 20 bases between the two germline ends. The CDR3 contains 17 residues. The CDR3 region is CASSLGPVGGAGETQYF. CDR3 in DNA: TGTGCCAGCAGCTTAGGCCCGGTCGGAGGGGCCGGGGAGACCCAGTACTTC.

The rearrangement uses TRBV9 and TRBJ2-3, with 10 bases lining up with TRBD2. CDR3 length equals 15 residues. The germline gives CDR1 SGDLS, CDR2 YYNGEE. Trimming cost V 8 bases and J 2 bases; bases outside gene matches: 8. CDR3 in amino acids: CASTLGLASTDTQYF. Written as DNA, the CDR3 is TGTGCCAGTACACTGGGACTAGCGTCCACAGATACGCAGTATTTT.

This clone came up once. The genes are TRBV10-2 and TRBJ2-2, with a tentative D call TRBD1 (6 bases). V shed 7 bases and J shed 3 bases, with 9 bases lying between them. Looked up from germline, CDR1 is WSHSY and CDR2 is SAAADI. This CDR3 has 13 amino acids. The CDR3 protein is CASTRGDTGELFF. The CDR3 nucleotides read TGCGCCAGCACCAGGGGCGACACCGGGGAGCTGTTTTTT.

The chain links TRBV30 to TRBJ2-7; possible D gene TRBD1, 5 bases. The CDR3 runs 11 residues. V was trimmed by 3 bases and J by 4 bases, leaving 7 bases between them. CDR1 and CDR2 from the germline V gene are GTSNPN and SVGIG (reference sequence). CDR3 DNA sequence: TGTGCCTGGAGACAGGAGTACGAGCAGTACTTC. Its protein is CAWRQEYEQYF.

V and J are TRBV11-2 and TRBJ2-1; 11 bases line up with TRBD2. CDR3 length equals 15 residues. Germline lookup yields CDR1 SGHAT and CDR2 FQNNGV. Trimming removed 5 bases from V and 6 bases from J; junction bases left unmatched: 6. CDR3: CASSPGLAVVNEQFF. DNA of the CDR3: TGTGCCAGCAGCCCGGGACTAGCGGTAGTCAATGAGCAGTTCTTC. Complete variable domain (other parts from reference TRBV11-2 and TRBJ2-1): EAGVAQSPRYKIIEKRQSVAFWCNPISGHATLYWYQQILGQGPKLLIQFQNNGVVDDSQLPKDRFSAERLKGVDSTLKIQPAKLEDSAVYLCASSPGLAVVNEQFFGPGTRLTVL.

The J gene is TRBJ2-1, the V gene TRBV5-1; a possible D gene is TRBD2 (5 bases). The V end was cut by 3 bases, the J end by 5 bases, with 18 bases between. The germline gives CDR1 SGHRS, CDR2 YFSETQ. This CDR3 is 16 amino acids long. DNA for the CDR3: TGCGCCAGCAGCTCCCAGGTGGGCGGGTCCAACAATGAGCAGTTCTTC. Encoded protein: CASSSQVGGSNNEQFF.

The genes are TRBV5-6 and TRBJ2-1; 10 nucleotides agree with TRBD1. Trimming took 5 bases from V and 3 from J; bases not matched to a gene: 5. There are 15 residues in the CDR3. Germline V gene data show CDR1 as SGHDT and CDR2 as YYEEEE. CDR3 DNA: TGTGCCAGCAGACAGGGACAGGGGCTCTACAATGAGCAGTTCTTC. Amino acids: CASRQGQGLYNEQFF.

This clone was counted once. This rearrangement joins TRBV5-5 to TRBJ2-5, with 7 bases that match TRBD2. V trimming: 7 bases; J trimming: 0 bases; junction bases outside the gene matches: 9. The CDR3 length is 15 residues. Germline V CDR1 and CDR2: SGHKS, YYEKEE (reference sequence). The CDR3 here is CASATSGAYQETQYF. Here the CDR3 DNA reads TGTGCCAGCGCCACAAGCGGGGCGTACCAAGAGACCCAGTACTTC.

The rearrangement links TRBV6-5 to TRBJ2-7; possibly TRBD2 for D (7 bases). The V gene's germline CDR1 is MNHEY and CDR2 SVGAGI. The V gene lost 0 bases and the J gene lost 2 bases, with 11 bases spanning the gap. The CDR3 has 15 residues. The CDR3 DNA reads as TGTGCCAGCAGTTACTCGCGGGGGCCGACCTACGAGCAGTACTTC. Residues: CASSYSRGPTYEQYF.

CDR3 sequence (DNA): TGTGCCAGCAGCCAAGCCAAAAATCAGCCCCAGCATTTT. This sequence encodes CASSQAKNQPQHF. This chain connects TRBV3-1 (or the pseudogene TRBV3-2) to TRBJ1-5; D ambiguous. The germline CDR1 and CDR2 sequences are LGHDT and YNNKEL (reference sequence). The germline V and J ends were trimmed by 1 base and 4 bases, with 5 bases remaining between them. CDR3 size: 13 residues.

The chain links TRBV6-1 to TRBJ1-1; D is unclear. Germline CDR1 reads MNHNS; CDR2 reads SASEGT. V was clipped by 1 base and J by 11 bases, with 8 bases between them. CDR3 length: 11 residues. CDR3 coding DNA: TGTGCCAGCAGTGAAGAGCTCTTGGCTTTCTTT. It specifies CASSEELLAFF.

The chain combines TRBV28 with TRBJ2-2; TRBD1 matches at 8 bases. The V segment lost 6 bases and the J segment 7 bases; nucleotides outside the gene matches: 10. Germline lookup yields CDR1 MDHEN and CDR2 SYDVKM. This CDR3 spans 15 amino acids. CDR3 DNA: TGTGCCAGCAGCCCCGGGACAGGTTCGATCGGGGAGCTGTTTTTT. Translated, it gives CASSPGTGSIGELFF.

This clone has a handful of counts. The V call is TRBV11-2, the J call TRBJ1-1; the D gene is possibly TRBD1 (5 bases). Germline-derived CDR1 and CDR2 are SGHAT and FQNNGV. Trimming took 1 base from V and 5 from J, leaving 20 bases between them. The CDR3 is 17 amino acids. Here the CDR3 DNA reads TGTGCCAGCAGCTTAGCCCCCATGGCGGGGGGTGGGACTGAAGCTTTCTTT. Translated, it gives CASSLAPMAGGGTEAFF.

The genes are TRBV7-6 and TRBJ2-5; 11 bases fit TRBD1. Trimming took 2 bases from V and 5 from J; bases not matched to a gene: 4. This CDR3 region has 15 residues. Germline lookup yields CDR1 SGHVS and CDR2 FNYEAQ. The DNA of the CDR3 is TGTGCCAGCAGCTTAAGGACAGGGGGCAGGGAGACCCAGTACTTC. Translated, it gives CASSLRTGGRETQYF.

The chain carries TRBV9 and TRBJ2-5; 9 positions match TRBD2. The J segment lost 5 bases and the V segment lost 3 bases, leaving 8 bases of the junction unmatched. Germline values: CDR1 SGDLS, CDR2 YYNGEE. CDR3 length: 15 amino acids. CDR3 in DNA: TGTGCCAGCAGCGGATCGGGACTAGCTTGGGAGACCCAGTACTTC. The encoded protein is CASSGSGLAWETQYF.

The V gene is TRBV19, the J gene TRBJ1-2; D unresolved. This CDR3 has 15 residues. V lost 5 bases and J 4 bases, leaving 17 bases between the germline ends. CDR1 is LNHDA and CDR2 is SQIVND in the germline V gene (reference sequence). The CDR3 protein is CASSAGEGFGYGYTF. In nucleotides, the CDR3 is TGTGCCAGTAGTGCCGGGGAAGGGTTCGGCTATGGCTACACCTTC.

The sample holds one count of this clone. V and J are TRBV19 and TRBJ2-7, with 7 bases that match TRBD2. Germline V gives CDR1 LNHDA, CDR2 SQIVND (reference sequence). V was clipped by 6 bases and J by 3 bases; unmatched bases: 5. This CDR3 has 13 residues. CDR3 in amino acids: CASRAPGGYEQYF. DNA of the CDR3: TGTGCCAGTAGGGCCCCGGGAGGCTACGAGCAGTACTTC.

The V call is TRBV10-1, the J call TRBJ2-2, with D perhaps matching TRBD1 (5 bases). V was clipped by 2 bases and J by 4 bases, with 5 bases between them. The CDR3 loop spans 13 amino acids. Germline CDR1 reads WNHNN; CDR2 reads SYGVQD (reference sequence). Here the CDR3 DNA reads TGCGCCAGCAGTGAGAGGGGCACCGGGGAGCTGTTTTTT. Protein sequence: CASSERGTGELFF.

This chain connects TRBV28 to TRBJ2-7, with 11 bases fitting TRBD2. The CDR3 runs 16 residues. In germline, CDR1 is MDHEN, CDR2 SYDVKM. V was pared by 6 bases and J by 6 bases, with 13 bases of the junction left unmatched. The DNA of the CDR3 is TGTGCCAGCAGCACCCCGATGGGGGGACTAGCGGCCGAGCAGTACTTC. Protein: CASSTPMGGLAAEQYF.

CDR3 sequence (DNA): TGTGCCAGCAGGCCTAGACAGGGGAGGAATGAGCAGTTCTTC. Its translation is CASRPRQGRNEQFF. V is TRBV6-5 and J is TRBJ2-1; 8 nucleotides align to TRBD1. The CDR3 has 14 residues. V shed 6 bases, J shed 7 bases, and the junction held 8 bases outside the gene matches. The germline V gene has CDR1 MNHEY and CDR2 SVGAGI.